This T cell receptor (beta chain) was captured by sequencing in a study of blood T cell repertoires in COVID-19. Study as a whole: Samples representing acute and convalescent COVID-19 were sourced from the United States, Italy and Spain.

Per the original data handling: From reference gene primer amplification, estimates of nucleated cell counts were derived. Produced via immunoSEQ multiplex PCR; TCRdb's table is partial and in-frame only. V, J and clone size are taken as reported in that table, and D and trimming were inferred from the DNA itself. The sample contains 150,000 to 200,000 clones, around 76% of which appear only once. During active infection, Seattle patients enrolled and were then monitored through disease. Per the germline V gene, CDR1 is MDHEN and CDR2 is SYDVKM. This CDR3 region has 15 residues. The trim removed 5 bases at V and 5 bases at J, leaving 7 bases unmatched.

The chain recombines TRBV28 with TRBJ2-1; 9 bases agree with TRBD2. What was sequenced was peripheral blood. The TCR sequence derives from a woman aged 60 to 75 with COVID-19, enrolled during active disease. As DNA, the CDR3 is TGTGCCAGCAGTCCTCCGGGACTAGCCCACAATGAGCAGTTCTTC. Translating it yields CASSPPGLAHNEQFF. Complete variable domain (other parts from reference TRBV28 and TRBJ2-1): DVKVTQSSRYLVKRTGEKVFLECVQDMDHENMFWYRQDPGLGLRLIYFSYDVKMKEKGDIPEGYSVSREKKERFSLILESASTNQTSMYLCASSPPGLAHNEQFFGPGTRLTVL.